Sequencing of this T cell receptor (beta chain) was carried out in a study of early T cells in non-severe SARS-CoV-2 infection. The germline V gene encodes CDR1 DFQATT and CDR2 SNEGSKA (reference sequence). The CDR3 sequence is 16 residues long. The V end was cut by 3 bases, the J end by 0 bases, with 18 bases between. Tagging with unique molecular identifiers was applied to individual cDNA molecules. TCRdb passed the 5' RACE reads through MiXCR, listing each CDR3 protein once. This table holds 85,000 to 100,000 distinct CDR3 sequences, approximately 10% found once. The sequence came from an adult who was a healthcare worker with PCR-confirmed SARS-CoV-2 infection or an uninfected control (not recorded which). Sequencing was carried out using whole blood. This chain joins TRBV20-1 and TRBJ2-7; D gene uncertain. CDR3 nucleotides: TGCAGTGCTAGGGCCCCTCGGGCCAGTCGCTCCTACGAGCAGTACTTC. It codes for CSARAPRASRSYEQYF.